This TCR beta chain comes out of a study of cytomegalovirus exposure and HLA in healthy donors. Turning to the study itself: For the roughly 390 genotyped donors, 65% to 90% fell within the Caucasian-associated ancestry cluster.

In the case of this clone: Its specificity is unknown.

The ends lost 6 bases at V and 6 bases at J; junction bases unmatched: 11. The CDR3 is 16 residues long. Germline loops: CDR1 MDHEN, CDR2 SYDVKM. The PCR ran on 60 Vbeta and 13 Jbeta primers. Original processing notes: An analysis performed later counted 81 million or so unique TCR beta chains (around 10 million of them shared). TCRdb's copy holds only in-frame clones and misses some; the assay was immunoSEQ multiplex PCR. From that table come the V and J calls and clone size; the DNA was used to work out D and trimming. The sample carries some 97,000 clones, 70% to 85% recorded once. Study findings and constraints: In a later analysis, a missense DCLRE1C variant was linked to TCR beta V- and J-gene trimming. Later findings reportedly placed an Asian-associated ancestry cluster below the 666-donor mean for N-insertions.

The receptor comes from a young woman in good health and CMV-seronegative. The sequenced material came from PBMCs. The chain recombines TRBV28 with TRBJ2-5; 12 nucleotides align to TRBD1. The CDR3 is CASSPLGQGAQKTQYF. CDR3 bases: TGTGCCAGCAGCCCGCTGGGACAGGGGGCTCAAAAGACCCAGTACTTC.